This TCR beta chain stems from a study of blood T cell repertoires in COVID-19. Across the whole study: Sites in the United States, Italy and Spain provided acute and convalescent COVID-19 samples.

Profiled with immunoSEQ multiplex PCR; TCRdb holds only in-frame clones, not every one. The profile shows around 350,000 clones, around 90% of them singletons. The J segment lost 5 bases and the V segment lost 6 bases, leaving 11 bases of the junction unmatched. Germline CDR1 reads SEHNR; CDR2 reads FQNEAQ (reference sequence). The CDR3 runs 17 residues. The genes are TRBV7-9 and TRBJ1-6; 9 bases agree with TRBD1. The sequence came from a human donor in a cohort sampled during active COVID-19. The sequenced sample was peripheral blood. In DNA, the CDR3 is TGTGCCAGCAGGGCTACGGACAGGGGAAGGGATAATTCACCCCTCCACTTT. This encodes CASRATDRGRDNSPLHF. Looking up the rest from reference TRBV7-9 and TRBJ1-6 gives the full variable domain: DTGVSQNPRHKITKRGQNVTFRCDPISEHNRLYWYRQTLGQGPEFLTYFQNEAQLEKSRLLSDRFSAERPKGSFSTLEIQRTEQGDSAMYLCASRATDRGRDNSPLHFGNGTRLTVT.